This passage covers 30 T cell receptor beta chains from one sample sequenced in a study of blood T cells in healthy people across ages. A sample-barcoded 5' primer and a J-beta primer mix were used in a second PCR of roughly 7 to 11 cycles. MiXCR, run by TCRdb on the 5' RACE reads, gives a single entry per CDR3 protein. The table has 550,000 to 800,000 distinct CDR3 sequences, around 20% seen once. The sample was blood. The source is a man in his 70s in good health.

This chain connects TRBV11-2 to TRBJ2-1; 9 bases are shared with TRBD1. Germline V CDR1 and CDR2: SGHAT, FQNNGV. With 5 bases clipped from V and 13 bases from J, the junction kept 6 bases outside the gene matches. This CDR3 is built from 12 residues. The CDR3 loop reads CASSQGGQGQFF. The CDR3 coding sequence is TGTGCCAGCAGCCAAGGGGGACAGGGTCAGTTCTTC.

The table lists this clonotype with many counts. The chain joins TRBV27 to TRBJ2-7; 7 positions agree with TRBD1. The CDR3 has 13 amino acids. CDR1 and CDR2 from the germline V gene are MNHEY and SMNVEV (reference sequence). V shed 8 bases, J shed 2 bases, and the junction held 6 bases outside the gene matches. The CDR3 spells CASAQGSTYEQYF. In DNA, the CDR3 is TGTGCCAGCGCACAGGGGTCAACCTACGAGCAGTACTTC.

This clonotype has just a few counts. The chain combines TRBV25-1 with TRBJ1-2, with 8 bases aligning to TRBD1. CDR3 length equals 12 residues. With 10 bases clipped from V and 4 bases from J, the junction kept 5 bases outside the gene matches. From germline, CDR1 is MGHDK and CDR2 SYGVNS. CDR3 bases: TGTGCCAACAAAGGACAGGGCTATGGCTACACCTTC. It codes for CANKGQGYGYTF.

The chain couples TRBV20-1 to TRBJ2-3; no clear D gene. V was shortened by 6 bases and J by 2 bases, with 12 bases between the two germline ends. Germline values: CDR1 DFQATT, CDR2 SNEGSKA (reference sequence). The CDR3 extends over 13 amino acids. In nucleotides, the CDR3 is TGCAGTGCCCCCCCCAGCGTCACAGATACGCAGTATTTT. Residues: CSAPPSVTDTQYF.

Only a few counts were recorded for this clonotype. The chain carries TRBV6-1 and TRBJ2-1, with TRBD2 identical over 15 bases. With 7 bases clipped from V and 7 bases from J, the junction kept 8 bases outside the gene matches. CDR1 is MNHNS and CDR2 is SASEGT in the germline V gene. The CDR3 is made up of 16 amino acids. The CDR3 bases are TGTGCCAGCATCATGGGACTAGCGGGAGGATTAAATGAGCAGTTCTTC. This sequence encodes CASIMGLAGGLNEQFF.

The chain uses TRBV14 and TRBJ1-4, with a weak D call TRBD1 (6 bases). The CDR3 has 17 residues. V lost 3 bases to trimming and J lost 7 bases, with 21 bases between them. The germline V gene has CDR1 SGHDN and CDR2 FVKESK. As DNA, the CDR3 is TGTGCCAGCAGCCATTGGGGAAAGGGGGGCGGAATTGAAAAACTGTTTTTT. Residues: CASSHWGKGGGIEKLFF.

J is TRBJ2-5 and V is TRBV10-3, with D hard to call. The J call is in doubt because the DNA end fits TRBJ2-1 better. Germline lookup yields CDR1 ENHRY and CDR2 SYGVKD. The CDR3 is made up of 13 amino acids. In DNA, the CDR3 is TGTGCCATCAGTGAGTCGGTGAGGCCAGAGCAGTTCTTC. Amino acids: CAISESVRPEQFF.

The genes are TRBV15 and TRBJ2-2, with 7 bases identical to TRBD1. This CDR3 is built from 16 residues. CDR1 is LNHNV, CDR2 YYDKDF, per germline (reference sequence). V was pared by 4 bases and J by 0 bases, with 5 bases of the junction left unmatched. CDR3 loop: CATSTSQGANTGELFF. In nucleotides, the CDR3 is TGTGCCACCAGCACAAGTCAGGGGGCGAACACCGGGGAGCTGTTTTTT.

A few counts support this clonotype. Compared with germline, one end of the junction differs, possibly owing to a read error. The V gene is TRBV7-2, the J gene TRBJ2-3; TRBD2 agrees at 7 bases. The CDR3 loop spans 16 amino acids. Germline assignment: CDR1 SGHTA and CDR2 FQGNSA. CDR3 sequence reads: CASSLRAAHAGETQCF. CDR3 DNA sequence: TGTGCCAGCAGCTTAAGGGCGGCCCATGCGGGGGAGACGCAGTGTTTT.

This clonotype occurred a few times. The chain employs TRBV9 and TRBJ2-1; D remains unclear. The J call is doubtful: the DNA matches TRBJ2-5 better. The CDR3 is made up of 13 amino acids. CDR1 SGDLS and CDR2 YYNGEE come from the germline V gene. CDR3 loop: CASSVEGRETQYF. In DNA form, the CDR3 reads TGTGCCAGCAGCGTAGAGGGCAGAGAGACCCAGTACTTC.

This clonotype was observed a few times. This chain joins TRBV5-6 and TRBJ2-1, with D possibly being TRBD1 or TRBD2 (6 bases each). Deletions cut 4 bases from V and 2 bases from J, with 13 bases between. Germline CDR1 and CDR2: SGHDT and YYEEEE. The CDR3 contains 15 residues. DNA of the CDR3: TGTGCCAGCAGCCCCGGGGGCAACCCCTACAATGAGCAGTTCTTC. As protein: CASSPGGNPYNEQFF.

This clonotype was observed at least ten times. V and J are TRBV5-1 and TRBJ1-2; 8 nucleotides line up with TRBD1. This CDR3 is 14 amino acids long. Per germline, CDR1 SGHRS and CDR2 YFSETQ. Losses at the gene ends were 3 bases for V and 7 bases for J; bases not matched to a gene: 8. The CDR3 DNA is TGCGCCAGCAGCTACGGACAGGGAACGTCTGGCTACACCTTC. Its protein product is CASSYGQGTSGYTF. Together with reference TRBV5-1 and TRBJ1-2, the CDR3 gives the full variable domain: KAGVTQTPRYLIKTRGQQVTLSCSPISGHRSVSWYQQTPGQGLQFLFEYFSETQRNKGNFPGRFSGRQFSNSRSEMNVSTLELGDSALYLCASSYGQGTSGYTFGSGTRLTVV.

The CDR3: CASSSGTSGSSETQYF. CDR3 sequence (DNA): TGCGCCAGCAGCTCAGGGACTAGCGGGAGTAGTGAGACCCAGTACTTC. The chain employs TRBV5-1 and TRBJ2-5; 14 bases agree with TRBD2. Trimming cost V 3 bases and J 5 bases; bases outside gene matches: 6. Germline V gives CDR1 SGHRS, CDR2 YFSETQ. The CDR3 runs 16 residues.

The gene calls are TRBV2 and TRBJ2-1; TRBD1 aligns across 7 bases. After removal of 1 base from V and 3 bases from J, the junction contained 3 bases not matched to a gene. Germline V CDR1 and CDR2: SNHLY, FYNNEI. The CDR3 is 15 amino acids. CDR3 protein: CASSEEWDSYNEQFF. The CDR3 DNA sequence: TGTGCCAGCAGTGAAGAATGGGACAGCTACAATGAGCAGTTCTTC.

The chain recombines TRBV15 with TRBJ1-4; D possibly corresponds to TRBD1 (6 bases). Trimming cost V 0 bases and J 4 bases, with 12 bases left between them. CDR1 and CDR2 from the germline V gene are LNHNV and YYDKDF (reference sequence). This CDR3 is built from 16 residues. The CDR3 spells CATSRESTGINEKLFF. DNA for the CDR3: TGTGCCACCAGCAGAGAATCGACAGGAATTAATGAAAAACTGTTTTTT.

This clonotype came up a few times. The chain has TRBV4-3 and TRBJ2-5; D remains unclear. The assigned J gene may be wrong: the sequence end matches TRBJ2-1 better. Germline CDR1 and CDR2: LGHNA and YSLEER. The CDR3 totals 14 residues. As DNA, the CDR3 is TGCGCCAGCAGCCAAGATCTGGACGTCAATGAGCAGTTCTTC. Translating gives CASSQDLDVNEQFF.

This clonotype was counted between two and nine times. V usage is TRBV20-1 and J usage is TRBJ1-2; D not resolved. The CDR3 extends over 13 amino acids. The germline V and J ends were trimmed by 4 bases and 7 bases, with 16 bases remaining between them. From germline, CDR1 is DFQATT and CDR2 SNEGSKA (reference sequence). The CDR3: CSAKAGGLPGYTF. The CDR3 DNA sequence: TGCAGTGCTAAGGCAGGAGGCCTACCTGGCTACACCTTC.

CDR3 region: CASSQFPGSIYIQYF. CDR3 DNA: TGTGCCAGCAGCCAATTTCCAGGTTCCATCTACATTCAGTACTTC. The rearrangement joins TRBV4-2 to TRBJ2-4; D unresolved. Trimming removed 2 bases at V and 8 bases at J, with 16 bases between. This CDR3 spans 15 amino acids. The germline V gene has CDR1 LGHNA and CDR2 YNFKEQ.

This clonotype was observed a handful of times. The CDR3 bases are TGTGCCAGCAGTTCGGGGGGGGCTGAGACCCAGTACTTC. Amino acid sequence: CASSSGGAETQYF. The chain joins TRBV12-3 or TRBV12-4 to TRBJ2-5; 8 bases agree with TRBD2. The CDR3 consists of 13 residues. Trimming at V came to 4 bases and at J to 5 bases, leaving 3 bases not matched to a gene.

This clonotype has just a few counts. The rearrangement uses TRBV20-1 and TRBJ2-7; D is uncertain. This CDR3 has 10 residues. Germline CDR1 and CDR2: DFQATT and SNEGSKA (reference sequence). V dropped 6 bases and J dropped 3 bases, with 6 bases sitting between them. CDR3: CSAEYYEQYF. The CDR3 nucleotides read TGCAGTGCCGAATACTACGAGCAGTACTTC.

The sample holds a few counts of this clonotype. The V and J genes are TRBV20-1 and TRBJ2-5; 7 bases align to TRBD1. The tail of the sequence fits TRBJ2-1 better, so the J call may be wrong. CDR1 is DFQATT and CDR2 is SNEGSKA in the germline V gene (reference sequence). This CDR3 is built from 17 residues. As DNA, the CDR3 is TGCAGTGCTAGGCCGGACAGGATGGAACACCTTACATGGGAGCAGTTCTTC. Its protein is CSARPDRMEHLTWEQFF.

This clonotype was counted only a few times. CDR3 protein: CATSRDPRQPDTEAFF. CDR3 bases: TGTGCCACCAGCAGAGACCCTAGACAGCCAGACACTGAAGCTTTCTTT. This chain uses TRBV15 with TRBJ1-1; TRBD1 might be the D (5 bases). V was cut by 0 bases and J by 3 bases, with 14 bases left in between. Germline assignment: CDR1 LNHNV and CDR2 YYDKDF (reference sequence). CDR3 length equals 16 residues.

The chain uses TRBV9 and TRBJ2-3, with TRBD1 matching 7 bases. J lost 0 bases, V lost 4 bases, and 8 bases had no gene match. Germline V gene sequence: CDR1 SGDLS, CDR2 YYNGEE. The CDR3 runs 16 residues. CDR3 DNA: TGTGCCAGCAGCCGCGACAGGGAACTTAGCACAGATACGCAGTATTTT. Protein product: CASSRDRELSTDTQYF. The full variable domain, its missing parts supplied by reference TRBV9 and TRBJ2-3, is DSGVTQTPKHLITATGQRVTLRCSPRSGDLSVYWYQQSLDQGLQFLIQYYNGEERAKGNILERFSAQQFPDLHSELNLSSLELGDSALYFCASSRDRELSTDTQYFGPGTRLTVL.

This clonotype was seen ten or more times. This chain's CDR3 is CASSLEGTGSRNEQFF. The CDR3 DNA sequence: TGCGCCAGCAGCTTGGAGGGGACAGGGAGCCGCAATGAGCAGTTCTTC. The chain has TRBV5-1 and TRBJ2-1, with 9 bases that match TRBD1. The germline V gene encodes CDR1 SGHRS and CDR2 YFSETQ. This CDR3 spans 16 amino acids. V gave up 0 bases and J gave up 6 bases; unmatched junction bases: 7.

This clonotype was counted a few times. Its ends do not fully match the called genes, so a read error is possible. The chain couples TRBV5-1 to TRBJ2-7; D call uncertain. The CDR3 contains 13 residues. Germline V CDR1 and CDR2: SGHRS, YFSETQ. CDR3 in amino acids: CASSLGQVGEQCF. The CDR3 DNA is TGCGCCAGCAGCTTGGGGCAGGTGGGCGAGCAGTGCTTC.

The sample holds many counts of this clonotype. The chain is built from TRBV29-1 and TRBJ2-3, with TRBD2 matching over 9 bases. With V trimmed by 7 bases and J by 5 bases, 16 bases remained unmatched. This CDR3 region has 16 residues. Germline CDR1 reads SQVTM; CDR2 reads ANQGSEA. The CDR3 sequence is CSAEDGLAGVLDTQYF. CDR3 bases: TGCAGCGCCGAAGATGGTTTAGCGGGAGTGTTAGATACGCAGTATTTT.

This clonotype was counted at least ten times. This chain joins TRBV28 and TRBJ2-3; 10 bases agree with TRBD1. The length of the CDR3 is 15 residues. Unmatched junction bases numbered 8, after V lost 5 bases and J lost 6 bases. Germline V CDR1 and CDR2: MDHEN, SYDVKM. In DNA, the CDR3 is TGTGCCAGCAGTCCGCCGGGACAGGGGTTTGATACGCAGTATTTT. Translating it yields CASSPPGQGFDTQYF.

This clonotype was counted many times. This rearrangement joins TRBV15 to TRBJ2-3; weak D call: TRBD2 (6 bases). CDR1 and CDR2 (germline): LNHNV, YYDKDF (reference sequence). The CDR3 has 14 residues. V lost 9 bases and J lost 0, with 13 bases in between. The CDR3 nucleotides read TGTGCCACAGGCGCGGGGAGGAGCACAGATACGCAGTATTTT. It is translated as CATGAGRSTDTQYF.

This clonotype has a handful of counts. The rearrangement joins TRBV4-1 to TRBJ2-1; 12 bases agree with TRBD2. The V gene's germline CDR1 is MGHRA and CDR2 YSYEKL. The CDR3 contains 18 residues. J lost 3 bases, V lost 0 bases, and 6 bases had no gene match. CDR3 sequence (DNA): TGCGCCAGCAGCCAAGACATGCCGGGACTAGCGGGCTACAATGAGCAGTTCTTC. Translated, it gives CASSQDMPGLAGYNEQFF.

In the case of this clonotype: This may stem from a read error, because a much larger clone lies one nucleotide away. V gene TRBV27 combines with J gene TRBJ2-5; 16 bases line up with TRBD2. TRBJ2-1 matches the DNA end more closely, so the J call is doubtful. The germline gives CDR1 MNHEY, CDR2 SMNVEV (reference sequence). This CDR3 has 18 amino acids. CDR3 protein: CVSSQGLAGGPAYNEQFF. CDR3 nucleotide sequence: TGTGTCAGCAGTCAGGGACTAGCGGGAGGGCCGGCCTACAATGAGCAGTTCTTC.